Below are 4 T cell receptor beta chains sequenced from a single sample in a study of blood T cells in healthy people across ages. Through a sample-barcoded 5' primer and a J-beta primer mix, a second PCR was run for about 6 to 11 cycles. A single record per CDR3 protein comes from TCRdb applying MiXCR to the 5' RACE reads. The data hold about 720,000 distinct CDR3 sequences, with 22% observed a single time. Sequenced material: blood. The receptors were gathered from a man between 70 and 80 years old in good health.

Ten or more counts support this clonotype. The rearrangement joins TRBV18 to TRBJ1-5; D unclear. CDR1 is KGHSH and CDR2 is LQKENI in the germline V gene. This CDR3 spans 14 amino acids. The V and J ends lost 8 bases and 2 bases respectively, with 13 bases between them. In DNA, the CDR3 is TGTGCCAGCAGCCCACGACAAGGCAATCAGCCCCAGCATTTT. It is translated as CASSPRQGNQPQHF.

The V call is TRBV12-3 or TRBV12-4, the J call TRBJ2-5; D is possibly TRBD1 (6 bases). The J call is doubtful: the DNA matches TRBJ2-7 better. The CDR3 consists of 14 residues. The CDR3 reads CASRLGQSSYEQYF. Here the CDR3 DNA reads TGTGCCAGCAGACTAGGACAGAGCTCCTACGAGCAGTACTTC.

This clonotype was observed a handful of times. The J gene is TRBJ2-7, the V gene TRBV21-1; the D call TRBD2 from the table was never checked on the DNA. TRBV21-1 is a listed pseudogene. The CDR3 is made up of 17 amino acids. Here the CDR3 reads CASPPVAGEVISYEQYV. CDR3 nucleotide sequence: TGTGCCAGCCCCCCCGTAGCGGGAGAGGTAATATCCTACGAGCAGTACGTC.

At least ten counts were recorded for this clonotype. The V and J genes are TRBV3-1 and TRBJ2-5; 10 bases map to TRBD2. CDR1 and CDR2 from the germline V gene are LGHDT and YNNKEL (reference sequence). With 4 bases clipped from V and 0 bases from J, the junction kept 2 bases outside the gene matches. The CDR3 spans 15 residues. The CDR3 protein is CASSLTSGYQETQYF. CDR3 in DNA: TGTGCCAGCAGCCTGACTAGCGGGTACCAAGAGACCCAGTACTTC.